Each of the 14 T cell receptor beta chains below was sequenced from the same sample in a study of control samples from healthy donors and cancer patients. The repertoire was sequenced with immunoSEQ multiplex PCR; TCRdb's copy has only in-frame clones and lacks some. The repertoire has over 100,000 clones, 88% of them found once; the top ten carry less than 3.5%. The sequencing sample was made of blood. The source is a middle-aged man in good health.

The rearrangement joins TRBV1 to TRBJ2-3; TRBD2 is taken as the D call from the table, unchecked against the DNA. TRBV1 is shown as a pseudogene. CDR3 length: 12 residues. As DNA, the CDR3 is TGCACCCCTCAGCACTATCGGAATACGCAGTATTTT. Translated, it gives CTPQHYRNTQYF.

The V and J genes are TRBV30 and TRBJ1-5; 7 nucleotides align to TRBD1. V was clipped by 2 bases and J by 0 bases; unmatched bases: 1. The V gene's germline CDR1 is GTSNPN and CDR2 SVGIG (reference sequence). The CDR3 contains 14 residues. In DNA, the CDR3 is TGTGCCTGGAGTCGGACAGGTAGCAATCAGCCCCAGCATTTT. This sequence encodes CAWSRTGSNQPQHF.

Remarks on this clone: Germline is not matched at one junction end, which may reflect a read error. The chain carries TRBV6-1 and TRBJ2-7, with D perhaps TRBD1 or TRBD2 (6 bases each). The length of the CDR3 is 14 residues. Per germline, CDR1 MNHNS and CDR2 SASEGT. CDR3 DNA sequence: TGTGCCAGCAGTGAACAAGGGGGGCTCCCCGAGGGGCACTTC. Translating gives CASSEQGGLPEGHF.

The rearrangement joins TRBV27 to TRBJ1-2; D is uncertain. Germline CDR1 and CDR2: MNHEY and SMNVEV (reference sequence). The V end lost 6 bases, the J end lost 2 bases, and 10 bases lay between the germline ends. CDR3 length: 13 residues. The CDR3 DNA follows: TGTGCCAGCAGAACCGGACGGAACTATGGCTACACCTTC. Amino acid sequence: CASRTGRNYGYTF.

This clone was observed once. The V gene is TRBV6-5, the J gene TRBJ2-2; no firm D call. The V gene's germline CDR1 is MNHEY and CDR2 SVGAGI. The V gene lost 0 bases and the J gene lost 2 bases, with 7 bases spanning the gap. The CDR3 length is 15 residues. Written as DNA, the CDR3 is TGTGCCAGCAGTTACTCGCCGGCAAACACCGGGGAGCTGTTTTTT. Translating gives CASSYSPANTGELFF.

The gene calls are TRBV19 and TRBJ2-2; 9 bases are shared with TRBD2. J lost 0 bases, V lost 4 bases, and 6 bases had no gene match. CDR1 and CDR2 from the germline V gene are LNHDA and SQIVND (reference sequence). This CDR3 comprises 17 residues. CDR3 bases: TGTGCCAGTAGTAGGGCGGGAGGGGGCTCGAACACCGGGGAGCTGTTTTTT. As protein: CASSRAGGGSNTGELFF.

Here the CDR3 reads CASSYEGGMNTEAFF. The CDR3 DNA follows: TGTGCCAGCAGTTACGAGGGGGGCATGAACACTGAAGCTTTCTTT. The chain combines TRBV6-5 with TRBJ1-1; D may be TRBD1 (6 bases). The V end lost 2 bases, the J end lost 0 bases, and 10 bases lay between the germline ends. The length of the CDR3 is 15 residues. The germline V gene has CDR1 MNHEY and CDR2 SVGAGI.

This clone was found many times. Here the CDR3 reads CASSPRQGFATNEKLFF. The CDR3 bases are TGCGCCAGCAGCCCCAGACAGGGTTTCGCAACTAATGAAAAACTGTTTTTT. This chain links TRBV5-1 with TRBJ1-4, with 7 bases identical to TRBD1. Germline V gene data show CDR1 as SGHRS and CDR2 as YFSETQ. J was trimmed by 0 bases and V by 4 bases; bases with no gene match: 9. The CDR3 covers 17 residues.

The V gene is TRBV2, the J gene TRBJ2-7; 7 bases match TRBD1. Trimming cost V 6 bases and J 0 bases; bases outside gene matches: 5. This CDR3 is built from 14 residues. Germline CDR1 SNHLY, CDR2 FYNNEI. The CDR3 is CASRITGVSYEQYF. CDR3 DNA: TGTGCCAGCAGAATAACAGGGGTCTCCTACGAGCAGTACTTC.

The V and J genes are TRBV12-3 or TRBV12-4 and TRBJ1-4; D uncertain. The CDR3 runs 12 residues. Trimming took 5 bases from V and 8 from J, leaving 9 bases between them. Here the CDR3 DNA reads TGTGCCAGCAGTCCGTCCCGAGAAAAACTGTTTTTT. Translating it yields CASSPSREKLFF.

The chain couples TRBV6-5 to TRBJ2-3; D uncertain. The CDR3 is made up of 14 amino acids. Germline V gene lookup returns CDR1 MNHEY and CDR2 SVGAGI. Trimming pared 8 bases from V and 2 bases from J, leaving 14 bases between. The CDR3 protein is CASAPGPSTDTQYF. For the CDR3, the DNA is TGTGCCAGCGCCCCTGGCCCCTCCACAGATACGCAGTATTTT.

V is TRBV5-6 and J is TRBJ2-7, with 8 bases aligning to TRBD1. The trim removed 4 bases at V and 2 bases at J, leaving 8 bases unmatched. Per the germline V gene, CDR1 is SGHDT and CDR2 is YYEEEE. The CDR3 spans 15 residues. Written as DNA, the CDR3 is TGTGCCAGCAGCGTCCGGTCACAGGGGGCCTACGAGCAGTACTTC. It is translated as CASSVRSQGAYEQYF. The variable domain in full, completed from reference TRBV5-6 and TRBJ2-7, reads DAGVTQSPTHLIKTRGQQVTLRCSPKSGHDTVSWYQQALGQGPQFIFQYYEEEERQRGNFPDRFSGHQFPNYSSELNVNALLLGDSALYLCASSVRSQGAYEQYFGPGTRLTVT.

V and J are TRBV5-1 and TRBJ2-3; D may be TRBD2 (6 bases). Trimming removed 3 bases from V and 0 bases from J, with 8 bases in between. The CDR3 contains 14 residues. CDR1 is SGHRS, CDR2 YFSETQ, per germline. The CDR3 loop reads CASSSGTSTDTQYF. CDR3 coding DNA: TGCGCCAGCAGCTCCGGGACTAGCACAGATACGCAGTATTTT.

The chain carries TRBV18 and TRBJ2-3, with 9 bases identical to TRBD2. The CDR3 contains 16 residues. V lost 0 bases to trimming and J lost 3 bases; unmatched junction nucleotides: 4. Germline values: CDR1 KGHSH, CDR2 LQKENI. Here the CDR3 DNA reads TGTGCCAGCTCACCACCATCCAGCGGGGGGACAGATACGCAGTATTTT. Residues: CASSPPSSGGTDTQYF.